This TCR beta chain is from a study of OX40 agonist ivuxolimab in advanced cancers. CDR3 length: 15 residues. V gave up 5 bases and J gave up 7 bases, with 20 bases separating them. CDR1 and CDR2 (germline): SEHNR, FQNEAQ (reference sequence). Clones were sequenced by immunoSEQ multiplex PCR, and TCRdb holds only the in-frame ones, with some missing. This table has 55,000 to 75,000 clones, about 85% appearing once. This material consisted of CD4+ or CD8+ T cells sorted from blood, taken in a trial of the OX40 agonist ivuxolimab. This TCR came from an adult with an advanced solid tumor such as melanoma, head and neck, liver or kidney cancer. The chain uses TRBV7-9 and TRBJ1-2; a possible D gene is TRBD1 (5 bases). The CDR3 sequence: CASSAWRGGGFGYTF. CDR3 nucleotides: TGTGCCAGCAGCGCTTGGAGGGGCGGCGGGTTTGGCTACACCTTC. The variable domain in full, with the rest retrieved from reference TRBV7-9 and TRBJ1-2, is DTGVSQNPRHKITKRGQNVTFRCDPISEHNRLYWYRQTLGQGPEFLTYFQNEAQLEKSRLLSDRFSAERPKGSFSTLEIQRTEQGDSAMYLCASSAWRGGGFGYTFGSGTRLTVV.